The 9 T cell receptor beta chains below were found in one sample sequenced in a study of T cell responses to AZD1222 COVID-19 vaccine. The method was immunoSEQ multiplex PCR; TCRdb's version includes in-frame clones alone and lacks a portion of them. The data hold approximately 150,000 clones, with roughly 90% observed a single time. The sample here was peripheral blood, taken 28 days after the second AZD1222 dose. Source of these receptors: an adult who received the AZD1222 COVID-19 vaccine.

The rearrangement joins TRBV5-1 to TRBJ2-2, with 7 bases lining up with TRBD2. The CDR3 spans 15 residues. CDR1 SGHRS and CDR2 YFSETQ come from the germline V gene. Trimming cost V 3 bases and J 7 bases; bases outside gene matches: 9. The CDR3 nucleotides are TGCGCCAGCAGCTCATCGTCAGGGAGGGACGGGGAGCTGTTTTTT. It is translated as CASSSSSGRDGELFF.

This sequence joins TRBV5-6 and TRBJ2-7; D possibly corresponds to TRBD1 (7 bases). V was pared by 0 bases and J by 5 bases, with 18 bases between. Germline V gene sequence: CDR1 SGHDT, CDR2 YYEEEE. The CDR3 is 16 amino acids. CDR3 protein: CASSLVPTGRRNEQYF. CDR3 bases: TGTGCCAGCAGCTTGGTACCGACAGGGAGGAGGAACGAGCAGTACTTC.

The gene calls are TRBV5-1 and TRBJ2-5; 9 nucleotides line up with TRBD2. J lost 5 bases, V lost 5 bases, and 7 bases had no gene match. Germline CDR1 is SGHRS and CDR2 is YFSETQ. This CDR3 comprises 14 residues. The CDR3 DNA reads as TGCGCCAGCAGTGCTAGCGGGACGGCGGAGACCCAGTACTTC. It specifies CASSASGTAETQYF.

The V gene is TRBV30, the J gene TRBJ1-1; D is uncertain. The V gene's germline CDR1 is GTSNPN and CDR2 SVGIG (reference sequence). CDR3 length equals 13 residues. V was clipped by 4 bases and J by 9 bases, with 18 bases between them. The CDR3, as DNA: TGTGCCTGGATCGTTGACTGGGATCGGAAAGCTTTCTTT. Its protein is CAWIVDWDRKAFF.

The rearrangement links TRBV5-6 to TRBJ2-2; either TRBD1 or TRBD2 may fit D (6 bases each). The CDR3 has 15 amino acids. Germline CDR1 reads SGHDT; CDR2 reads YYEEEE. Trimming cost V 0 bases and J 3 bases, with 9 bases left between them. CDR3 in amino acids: CASSLEGGYTGELFF. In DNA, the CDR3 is TGTGCCAGCAGCTTGGAGGGGGGCTACACCGGGGAGCTGTTTTTT.

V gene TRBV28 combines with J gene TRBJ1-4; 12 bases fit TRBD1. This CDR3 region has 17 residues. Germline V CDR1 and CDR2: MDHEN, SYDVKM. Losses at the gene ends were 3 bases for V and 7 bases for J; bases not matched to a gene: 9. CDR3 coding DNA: TGTGCCAGCAGTTTCGGGACAGGGGGCCGAGGACGTGAAAAACTGTTTTTT. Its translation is CASSFGTGGRGREKLFF.

DNA for the CDR3: TGCGCCAGCAGCCCCGGGACCAGTTCCTACAATGAGCAGTTCTTC. Translation gives CASSPGTSSYNEQFF. The chain has TRBV5-1 and TRBJ2-1, with D possibly being TRBD1 or TRBD2 (5 bases each). V was clipped by 4 bases and J by 1 base, with 12 bases between them. CDR3 length: 15 amino acids. Germline values: CDR1 SGHRS, CDR2 YFSETQ.

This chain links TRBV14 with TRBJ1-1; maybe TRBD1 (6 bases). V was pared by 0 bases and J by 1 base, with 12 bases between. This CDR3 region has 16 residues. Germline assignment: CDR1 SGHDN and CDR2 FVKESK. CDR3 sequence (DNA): TGTGCCAGCAGCCAAGATCCGGGACACAGGAACACTGAAGCTTTCTTT. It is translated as CASSQDPGHRNTEAFF.

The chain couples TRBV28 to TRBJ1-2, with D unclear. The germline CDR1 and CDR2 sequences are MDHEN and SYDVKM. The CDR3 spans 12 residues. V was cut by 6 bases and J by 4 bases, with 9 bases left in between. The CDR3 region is CASSSTSYGYTF. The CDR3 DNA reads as TGTGCCAGCAGCTCAACCAGCTATGGCTACACCTTC.